The 21 T cell receptor beta chains listed next were all sequenced from one sample in a study of monozygotic twins with inflammatory bowel disease. For each CDR3 protein, TCRdb gives one entry from its re-call of the 5' RACE reads, without DNA. The sample spans about 300,000 distinct CDR3 sequences; the ten largest clones claim roughly 5.8%. The specimen was blood. The receptor set was obtained from a human donor with ulcerative colitis or Crohn's disease, or a healthy co-twin of an affected twin (not recorded which).

The chain recombines TRBV6-2 or TRBV6-3 with TRBJ1-1; there is no DNA to check the TCRdb D call of TRBD1. CDR3 length: 14 residues. Germline CDR1 reads MNHEY; CDR2 reads SVGEGT. CDR3 loop: CASSYSRTGYQAFF.

The chain's CDR3 is CASSLGTRETQYF. V is TRBV7-2 and J is TRBJ2-5; the TRBD1 assignment by TCRdb is unverifiable without DNA. CDR1 is SGHTA, CDR2 FQGNSA, per germline. This CDR3 comprises 13 residues.

The rearrangement joins TRBV19 to TRBJ2-7. Per germline, CDR1 LNHDA and CDR2 SQIVND (reference sequence). The CDR3 consists of 14 residues. The CDR3 protein is CASSRVSSSYEQYF.

CDR3: CASSQGTGVDEQYF. The V and J genes are TRBV6-1 and TRBJ2-7; without DNA, the TCRdb call of TRBD1 cannot be checked. The V gene's germline CDR1 is MNHNS and CDR2 SASEGT. This CDR3 is 14 amino acids long.

The J gene is TRBJ2-2, the V gene TRBV5-5; TCRdb names TRBD1, which stays unverified in the absence of DNA. The CDR3 contains 14 residues. Germline values: CDR1 SGHKS, CDR2 YYEKEE (reference sequence). CDR3 in amino acids: CASSFPGATGELFF.

The chain uses TRBV12-3 or TRBV12-4 and TRBJ2-1; TCRdb reports TRBD2, a call that lacks DNA to check it against. The CDR3 is 14 residues long. The CDR3 sequence is CASRGTYSYNEQFF.

This chain joins TRBV20-1 and TRBJ2-1; TCRdb names TRBD1, which stays unverified in the absence of DNA. Germline V gene sequence: CDR1 DFQATT, CDR2 SNEGSKA (reference sequence). The CDR3 runs to 13 residues. The CDR3 spells CSANDRGNNEQFF.

This chain connects TRBV12-3 or TRBV12-4 to TRBJ1-1; the D gene TCRdb calls, TRBD1, cannot be checked with no DNA. The CDR3 spans 15 residues. This CDR3 reads CASSPGQVSNTEAFF.

V gene TRBV20-1 combines with J gene TRBJ1-1; lacking DNA, the TRBD1 call made by TCRdb goes unchecked. The germline CDR1 and CDR2 sequences are DFQATT and SNEGSKA (reference sequence). The CDR3 is made up of 15 amino acids. This CDR3 reads CSARAQLGGNTEAFF.

The rearrangement uses TRBV28 and TRBJ2-1; TCRdb proposes TRBD1, but this gene call is untestable without DNA. This CDR3 region has 15 residues. The germline CDR1 and CDR2 sequences are MDHEN and SYDVKM. The CDR3 here is CASGSLRALGNEQFF.

This chain joins TRBV12-3 or TRBV12-4 and TRBJ2-7; lacking DNA, the TRBD1 call made by TCRdb goes unchecked. This CDR3 comprises 15 residues. The CDR3 sequence: CASRGTVGWLDEQYF.

This chain uses TRBV7-3 with TRBJ2-1. The germline V gene has CDR1 SGHTA and CDR2 FQGTGA. CDR3 length equals 13 residues. CDR3 in amino acids: CASSYTSYNEQFF.

The genes are TRBV7-9 and TRBJ1-2; the D call from TCRdb, TRBD1, cannot be confirmed without DNA. This CDR3 is 12 amino acids long. Germline V CDR1 and CDR2: SEHNR, FQNEAQ (reference sequence). CDR3: CAISGTDYGYTF.

This rearrangement joins TRBV5-1 to TRBJ2-2. There are 12 residues in the CDR3. Germline V gene lookup returns CDR1 SGHRS and CDR2 YFSETQ. Here the CDR3 reads CASSLSMGELFF.

This rearrangement joins TRBV3-1 to TRBJ1-1; TCRdb calls TRBD1, which cannot be checked without DNA. The germline V gene has CDR1 LGHDT and CDR2 YNNKEL (reference sequence). CDR3 length: 13 residues. The CDR3 reads CASSRTGGTEAFF. The whole variable domain, remainder taken from reference TRBV3-1 and TRBJ1-1, is DTAVSQTPKYLVTQMGNDKSIKCEQNLGHDTMYWYKQDSKKFLKIMFSYNNKELIINETVPNRFSPKSPDKAHLNLHINSLELGDSAVYFCASSRTGGTEAFFGQGTRLTVV.

V gene TRBV6-5 combines with J gene TRBJ1-2; checking the TCRdb D call of TRBD1 is not possible without DNA. This CDR3 has 16 residues. Germline V CDR1 and CDR2: MNHEY, SVGAGI. CDR3 region: CASSYTTGTGLSGYTF.

V is TRBV2 and J is TRBJ1-2; TCRdb gives TRBD1 as the D gene, but with no DNA this cannot be confirmed. The CDR3 spans 14 residues. Germline V lookup: CDR1 SNHLY, CDR2 FYNNEI. The CDR3 region is CASTYLRVDYGYTF.

This chain connects TRBV20-1 to TRBJ1-3; TCRdb calls TRBD1, which cannot be checked without DNA. This CDR3 is 16 amino acids long. The germline V gene has CDR1 DFQATT and CDR2 SNEGSKA (reference sequence). CDR3 region: CSAVRQGAPSGNTIYF.

This chain links TRBV12-3 or TRBV12-4 with TRBJ1-2. This CDR3 has 13 residues. CDR3: CASSFGEAYGYTF.

The V call is TRBV12-3 or TRBV12-4, the J call TRBJ2-2; TCRdb lists TRBD1, though no DNA is available to test this call. This CDR3 spans 16 amino acids. This CDR3 is CASSLGRGRNTGELFF.

CDR3 amino acids: CAWSVLLGETQYF. The V and J genes are TRBV30 and TRBJ2-5; TCRdb proposes TRBD2, but this gene call is untestable without DNA. This CDR3 is built from 13 residues. CDR1 and CDR2 (germline): GTSNPN, SVGIG (reference sequence).